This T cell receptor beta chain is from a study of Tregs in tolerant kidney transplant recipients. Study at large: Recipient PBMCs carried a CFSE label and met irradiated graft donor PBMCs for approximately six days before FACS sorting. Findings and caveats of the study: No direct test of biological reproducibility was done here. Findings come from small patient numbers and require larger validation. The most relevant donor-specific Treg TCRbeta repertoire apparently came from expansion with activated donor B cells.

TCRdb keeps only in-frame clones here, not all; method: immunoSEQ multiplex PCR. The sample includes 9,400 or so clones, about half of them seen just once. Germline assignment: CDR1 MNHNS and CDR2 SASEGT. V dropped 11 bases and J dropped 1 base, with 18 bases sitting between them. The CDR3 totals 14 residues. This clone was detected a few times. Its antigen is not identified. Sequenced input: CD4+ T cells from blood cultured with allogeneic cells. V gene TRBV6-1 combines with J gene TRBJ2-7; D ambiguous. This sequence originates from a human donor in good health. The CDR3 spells CAAQSRLPSYEQYF. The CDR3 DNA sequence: TGTGCCGCACAATCAAGGTTACCTTCCTACGAGCAGTACTTC.